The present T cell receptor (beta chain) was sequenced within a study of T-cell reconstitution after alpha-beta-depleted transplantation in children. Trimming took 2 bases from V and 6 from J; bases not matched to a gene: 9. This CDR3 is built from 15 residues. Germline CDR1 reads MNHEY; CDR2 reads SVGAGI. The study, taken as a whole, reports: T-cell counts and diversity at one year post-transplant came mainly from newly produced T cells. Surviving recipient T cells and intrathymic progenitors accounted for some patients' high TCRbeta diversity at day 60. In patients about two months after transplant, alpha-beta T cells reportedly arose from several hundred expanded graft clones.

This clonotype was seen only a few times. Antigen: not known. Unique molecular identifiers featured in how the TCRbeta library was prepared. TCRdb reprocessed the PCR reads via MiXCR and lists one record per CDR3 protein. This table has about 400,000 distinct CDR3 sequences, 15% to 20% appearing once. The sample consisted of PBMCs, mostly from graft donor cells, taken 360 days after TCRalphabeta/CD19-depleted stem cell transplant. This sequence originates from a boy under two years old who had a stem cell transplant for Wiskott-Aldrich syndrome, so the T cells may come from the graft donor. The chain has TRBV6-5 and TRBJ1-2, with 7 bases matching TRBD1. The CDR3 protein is CASSYGGKGANGYTF. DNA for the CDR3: TGTGCCAGCAGTTACGGTGGTAAGGGGGCGAATGGCTACACCTTC.